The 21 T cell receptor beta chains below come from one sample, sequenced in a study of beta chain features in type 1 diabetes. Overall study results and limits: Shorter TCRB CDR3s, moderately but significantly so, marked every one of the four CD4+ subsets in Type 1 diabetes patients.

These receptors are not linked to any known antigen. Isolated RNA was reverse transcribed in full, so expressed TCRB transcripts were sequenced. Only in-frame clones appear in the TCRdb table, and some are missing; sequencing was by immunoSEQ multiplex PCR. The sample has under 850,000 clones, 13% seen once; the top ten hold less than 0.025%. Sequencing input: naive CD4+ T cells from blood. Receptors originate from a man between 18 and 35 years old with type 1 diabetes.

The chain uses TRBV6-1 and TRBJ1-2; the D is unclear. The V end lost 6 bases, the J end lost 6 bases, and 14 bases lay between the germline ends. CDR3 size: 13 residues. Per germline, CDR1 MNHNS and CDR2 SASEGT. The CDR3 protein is CASRADLSNGYTF. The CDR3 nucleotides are TGTGCCAGCAGAGCGGACTTGAGCAATGGCTACACCTTC.

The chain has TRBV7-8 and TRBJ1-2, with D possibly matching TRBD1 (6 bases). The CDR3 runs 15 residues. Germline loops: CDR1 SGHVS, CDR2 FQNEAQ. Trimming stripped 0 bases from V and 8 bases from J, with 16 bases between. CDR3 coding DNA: TGTGCCAGCAGCTTAGCGCTTGGTACAGGGTTCGGCTACACCTTC. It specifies CASSLALGTGFGYTF.

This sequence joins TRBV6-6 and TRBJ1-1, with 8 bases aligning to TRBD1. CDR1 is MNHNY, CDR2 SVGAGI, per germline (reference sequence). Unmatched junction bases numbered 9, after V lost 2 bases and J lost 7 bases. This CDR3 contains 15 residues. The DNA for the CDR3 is TGTGCCAGCAGTTACGTCAGGGGGCTTGCTATTGAAGCTTTCTTT. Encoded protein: CASSYVRGLAIEAFF.

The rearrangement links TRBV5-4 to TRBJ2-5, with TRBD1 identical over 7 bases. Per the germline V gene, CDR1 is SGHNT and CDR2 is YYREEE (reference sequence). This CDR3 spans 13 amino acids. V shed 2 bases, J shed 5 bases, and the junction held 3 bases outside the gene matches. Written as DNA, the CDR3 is TGTGCCAGCAGCTTTGACAGGGACGAGACCCAGTACTTC. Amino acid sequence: CASSFDRDETQYF. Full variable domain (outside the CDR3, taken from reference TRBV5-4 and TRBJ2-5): ETGVTQSPTHLIKTRGQQVTLRCSSQSGHNTVSWYQQALGQGPQFIFQYYREEENGRGNFPPRFSGLQFPNYSSELNVNALELDDSALYLCASSFDRDETQYFGPGTRLLVL.

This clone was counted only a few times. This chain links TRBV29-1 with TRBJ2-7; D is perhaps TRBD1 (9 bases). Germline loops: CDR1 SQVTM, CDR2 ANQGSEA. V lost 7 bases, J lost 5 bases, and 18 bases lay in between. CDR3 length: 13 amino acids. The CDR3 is CSAGRDRANEQYF. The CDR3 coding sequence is TGCAGCGCCGGGAGGGACAGGGCCAACGAGCAGTACTTC.

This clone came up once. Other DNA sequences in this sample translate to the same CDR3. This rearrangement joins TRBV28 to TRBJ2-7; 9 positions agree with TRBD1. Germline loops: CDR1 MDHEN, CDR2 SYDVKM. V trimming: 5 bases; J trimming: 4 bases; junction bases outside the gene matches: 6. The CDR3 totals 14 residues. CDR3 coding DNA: TGTGCCAGCAGTCCTGGGGACAGGGTGTACGAGCAGTACTTC. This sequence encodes CASSPGDRVYEQYF. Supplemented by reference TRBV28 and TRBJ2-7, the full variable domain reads DVKVTQSSRYLVKRTGEKVFLECVQDMDHENMFWYRQDPGLGLRLIYFSYDVKMKEKGDIPEGYSVSREKKERFSLILESASTNQTSMYLCASSPGDRVYEQYFGPGTRLTVT.

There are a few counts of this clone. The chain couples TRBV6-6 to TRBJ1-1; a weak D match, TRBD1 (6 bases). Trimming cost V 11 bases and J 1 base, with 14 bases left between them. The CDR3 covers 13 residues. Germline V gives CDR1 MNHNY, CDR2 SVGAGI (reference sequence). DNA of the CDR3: TGTGCCGTGCGGGGGCCGGGGAACACTGAAGCTTTCTTT. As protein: CAVRGPGNTEAFF.

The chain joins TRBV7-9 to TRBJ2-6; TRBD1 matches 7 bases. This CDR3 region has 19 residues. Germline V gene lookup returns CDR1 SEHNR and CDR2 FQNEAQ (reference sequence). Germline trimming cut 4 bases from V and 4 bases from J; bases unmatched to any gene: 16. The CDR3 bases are TGTGCCAGCAGCTCCCTCCTTTCTGGCACAGGGGCCGGGGCCAACGTCCTGACTTTC. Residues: CASSSLLSGTGAGANVLTF.

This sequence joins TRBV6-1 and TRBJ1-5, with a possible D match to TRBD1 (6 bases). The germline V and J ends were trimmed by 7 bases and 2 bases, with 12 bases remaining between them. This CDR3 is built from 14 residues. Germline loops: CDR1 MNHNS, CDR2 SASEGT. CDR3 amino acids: CASTGGGGNQPQHF. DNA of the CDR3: TGTGCCAGCACCGGGGGCGGAGGCAATCAGCCCCAGCATTTT.

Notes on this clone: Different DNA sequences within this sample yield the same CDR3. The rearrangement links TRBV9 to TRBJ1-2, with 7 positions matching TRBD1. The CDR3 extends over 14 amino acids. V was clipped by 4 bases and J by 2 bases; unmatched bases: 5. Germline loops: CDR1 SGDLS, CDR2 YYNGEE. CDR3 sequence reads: CASSSRTGNYGYTF. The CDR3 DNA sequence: TGTGCCAGCAGCTCCCGGACAGGCAACTATGGCTACACCTTC.

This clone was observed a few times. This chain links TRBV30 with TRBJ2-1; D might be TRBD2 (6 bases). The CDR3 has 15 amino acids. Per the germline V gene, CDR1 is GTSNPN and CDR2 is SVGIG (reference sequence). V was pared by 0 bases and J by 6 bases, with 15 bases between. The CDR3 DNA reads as TGTGCCTGGAGTGTAGGGTCCCCCGGGAGCAATGAGCAGTTCTTC. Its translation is CAWSVGSPGSNEQFF.

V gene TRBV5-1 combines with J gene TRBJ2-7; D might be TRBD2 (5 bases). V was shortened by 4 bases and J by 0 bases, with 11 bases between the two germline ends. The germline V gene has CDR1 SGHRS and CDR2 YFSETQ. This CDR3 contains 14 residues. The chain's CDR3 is CASSGGVGSYEQYF. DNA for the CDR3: TGCGCCAGCAGCGGAGGAGTCGGCTCCTACGAGCAGTACTTC.

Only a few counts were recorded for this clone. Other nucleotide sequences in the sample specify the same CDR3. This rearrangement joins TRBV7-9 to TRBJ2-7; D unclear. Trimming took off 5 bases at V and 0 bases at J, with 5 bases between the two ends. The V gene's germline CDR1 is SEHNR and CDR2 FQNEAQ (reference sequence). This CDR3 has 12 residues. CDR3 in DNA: TGTGCCAGCAGCCCTAGCTCCTACGAGCAGTACTTC. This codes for CASSPSSYEQYF.

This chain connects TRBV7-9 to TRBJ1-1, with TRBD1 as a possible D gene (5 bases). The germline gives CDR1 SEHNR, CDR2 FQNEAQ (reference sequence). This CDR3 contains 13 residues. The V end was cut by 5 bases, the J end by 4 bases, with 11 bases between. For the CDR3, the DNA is TGTGCCAGCAGCCTCCGGGACGGCACTGAAGCTTTCTTT. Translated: CASSLRDGTEAFF.

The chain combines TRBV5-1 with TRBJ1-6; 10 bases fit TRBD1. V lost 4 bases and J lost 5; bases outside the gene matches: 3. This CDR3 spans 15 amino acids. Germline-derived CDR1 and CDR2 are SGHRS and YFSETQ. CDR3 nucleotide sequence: TGCGCCAGCAGCAGGGACAGGGGAAATAATTCACCCCTCCACTTT. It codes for CASSRDRGNNSPLHF.

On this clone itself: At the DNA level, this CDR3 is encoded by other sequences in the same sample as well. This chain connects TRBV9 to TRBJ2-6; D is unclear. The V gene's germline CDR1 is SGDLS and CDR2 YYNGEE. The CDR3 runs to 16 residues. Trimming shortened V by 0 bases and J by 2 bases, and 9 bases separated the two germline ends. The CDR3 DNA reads TGTGCCAGCAGCGTAGGCCTGGGTGCTGGGGCCAACGTCCTGACTTTC. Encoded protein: CASSVGLGAGANVLTF.

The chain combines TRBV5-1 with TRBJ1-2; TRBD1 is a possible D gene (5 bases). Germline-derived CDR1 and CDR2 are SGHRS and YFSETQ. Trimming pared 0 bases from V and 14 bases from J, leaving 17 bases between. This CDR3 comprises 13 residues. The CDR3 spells CASSLDVLGEGTF. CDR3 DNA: TGCGCCAGCAGCTTGGATGTTCTCGGGGAGGGGACCTTC.

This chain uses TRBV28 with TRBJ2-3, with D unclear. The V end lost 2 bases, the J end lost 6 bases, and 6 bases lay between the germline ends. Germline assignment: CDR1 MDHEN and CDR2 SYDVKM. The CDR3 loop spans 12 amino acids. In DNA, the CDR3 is TGTGCCAGCAGTTTAGCACTTGATACGCAGTATTTT. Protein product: CASSLALDTQYF.

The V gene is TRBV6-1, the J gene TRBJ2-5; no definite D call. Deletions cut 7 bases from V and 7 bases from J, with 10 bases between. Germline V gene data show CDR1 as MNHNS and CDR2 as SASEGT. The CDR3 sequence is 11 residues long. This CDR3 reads CASTLRGTQYF. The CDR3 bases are TGTGCCAGCACCCTCCGTGGGACCCAGTACTTC.

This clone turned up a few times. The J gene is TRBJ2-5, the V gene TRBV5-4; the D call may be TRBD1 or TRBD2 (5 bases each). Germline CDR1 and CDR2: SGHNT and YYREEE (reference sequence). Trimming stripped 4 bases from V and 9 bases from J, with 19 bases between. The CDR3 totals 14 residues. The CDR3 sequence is CASSVTGTPAAQYF. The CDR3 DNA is TGTGCCAGCAGCGTCACCGGGACCCCGGCGGCCCAGTACTTC.

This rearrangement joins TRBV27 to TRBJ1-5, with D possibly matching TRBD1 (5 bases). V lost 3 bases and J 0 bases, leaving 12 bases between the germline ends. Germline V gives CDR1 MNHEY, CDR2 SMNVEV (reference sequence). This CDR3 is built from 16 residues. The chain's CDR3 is CASSLAGGNSNQPQHF. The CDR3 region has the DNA TGTGCCAGCAGTTTGGCGGGGGGAAATAGCAATCAGCCCCAGCATTTT.